This TCR beta chain was recovered during a study of T cell responses to AZD1222 COVID-19 vaccine. Study-level findings and limits: Spike-wide coverage was observed for vaccine-associated CD4 TCRs, with dominant responses at 160-218 and 743-854.

Trimming took off 4 bases at V and 0 bases at J, with 11 bases between the two ends. Germline CDR1 and CDR2: MDHEN and SYDVKM. This CDR3 is 15 amino acids long. As for this clone: Its matching antigen is unknown.

Profiled with immunoSEQ multiplex PCR; TCRdb holds only in-frame clones, not every one. The table has over 95,000 clones, roughly 92% seen once; the top ten hold about 8.1%. Sequenced here: peripheral blood, sampled 28 days after the second AZD1222 dose. This chain links TRBV28 with TRBJ2-3; D is possibly TRBD1 or TRBD2 (5 bases each). The sequence derives from an adult who received the AZD1222 COVID-19 vaccine. The CDR3 bases are TGTGCCAGCAGTTCTGTGGGGACCAGCACAGATACGCAGTATTTT. It yields the protein CASSSVGTSTDTQYF. Looking up the rest from reference TRBV28 and TRBJ2-3 gives the full variable domain: DVKVTQSSRYLVKRTGEKVFLECVQDMDHENMFWYRQDPGLGLRLIYFSYDVKMKEKGDIPEGYSVSREKKERFSLILESASTNQTSMYLCASSSVGTSTDTQYFGPGTRLTVL.